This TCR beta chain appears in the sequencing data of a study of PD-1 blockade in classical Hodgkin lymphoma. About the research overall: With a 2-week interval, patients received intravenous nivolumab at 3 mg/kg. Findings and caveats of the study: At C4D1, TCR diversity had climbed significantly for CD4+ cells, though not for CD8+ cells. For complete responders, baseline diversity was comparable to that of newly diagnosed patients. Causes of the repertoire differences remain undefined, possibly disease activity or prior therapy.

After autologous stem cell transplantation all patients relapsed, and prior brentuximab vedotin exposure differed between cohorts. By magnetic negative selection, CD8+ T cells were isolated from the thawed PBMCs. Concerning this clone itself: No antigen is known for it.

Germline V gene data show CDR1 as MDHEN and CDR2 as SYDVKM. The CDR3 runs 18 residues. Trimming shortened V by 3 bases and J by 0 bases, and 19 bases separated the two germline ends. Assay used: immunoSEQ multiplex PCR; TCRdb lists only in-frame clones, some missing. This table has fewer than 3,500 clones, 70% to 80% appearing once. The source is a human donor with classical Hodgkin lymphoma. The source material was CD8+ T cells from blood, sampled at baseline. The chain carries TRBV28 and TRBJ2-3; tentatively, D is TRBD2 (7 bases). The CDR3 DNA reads TGTGCCAGCAGTTTTTGGGGGGGCCCTATTAGGAGCACAGATACGCAGTATTTT. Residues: CASSFWGGPIRSTDTQYF.